Each of the 29 T cell receptor beta chains below was sequenced from the same sample in a study of blood T cell repertoires in COVID-19. The repertoire was sequenced with immunoSEQ multiplex PCR; TCRdb's copy has only in-frame clones and lacks some. The sample has 90,000 to 150,000 clones; 79% are singletons. Input material: peripheral blood. These receptors all stem from a woman aged 80 or older with acute or convalescent COVID-19.

This clone was picked up many times. The chain couples TRBV7-2 to TRBJ2-1; D gene ambiguous. Between the trimmed V and J ends, which lost 5 bases and 7 bases, there was a span of 12 bases. Germline CDR1 and CDR2: SGHTA and FQGNSA. The CDR3 length is 13 residues. CDR3 amino acids: CASSRGGDNEQFF. CDR3 nucleotide sequence: TGTGCCAGCAGCCGAGGTGGAGATAATGAGCAGTTCTTC.

The chain links TRBV18 to TRBJ1-1; possible D gene TRBD1, 6 bases. The V gene's germline CDR1 is KGHSH and CDR2 LQKENI. This CDR3 is built from 12 residues. Trimming left V 2 bases short and J 6 bases short, with 7 bases between. The CDR3 DNA is TGTGCCAGCTCACCAAGGGGGTCTGAAGCTTTCTTT. Translation: CASSPRGSEAFF. Combining the CDR3 with reference TRBV18 and TRBJ1-1 gives the whole variable domain NAGVMQNPRHLVRRRGQEARLRCSPMKGHSHVYWYRQLPEEGLKFMVYLQKENIIDESGMPKERFSAEFPKEGPSILRIQQVVRGDSAAYFCASSPRGSEAFFGQGTRLTVV.

V and J are TRBV5-1 and TRBJ1-4; possibly TRBD1 for D (5 bases). The V end was cut by 3 bases, the J end by 4 bases, with 10 bases between. Germline CDR1 reads SGHRS; CDR2 reads YFSETQ. The CDR3 is made up of 14 amino acids. The CDR3 spells CASSSGGGNEKLFF. CDR3 nucleotide sequence: TGCGCCAGCAGCTCCGGGGGGGGTAATGAAAAACTGTTTTTT.

This clone has more than one count but fewer than ten. The chain has TRBV13 and TRBJ1-1; 9 bases agree with TRBD1. The CDR3 sequence is 15 residues long. Germline V gene lookup returns CDR1 PRHDT and CDR2 FYEKMQ (reference sequence). Losses at the gene ends were 7 bases for V and 6 bases for J; bases not matched to a gene: 12. CDR3 amino acids: CASTPEGTGNSEAFF. Here the CDR3 DNA reads TGTGCCAGCACCCCGGAAGGGACAGGGAATTCTGAAGCTTTCTTT.

V gene TRBV4-3 combines with J gene TRBJ2-5; TRBD2 matches 11 bases. There are 14 residues in the CDR3. V lost 4 bases to trimming and J lost 7 bases; unmatched junction nucleotides: 5. The germline gives CDR1 LGHNA, CDR2 YSLEER. For the CDR3, the DNA is TGCGCCAGCAGCCCTAGCGGGGGGAAAGGGACCCAGTACTTC. This codes for CASSPSGGKGTQYF.

This clone came up once. The chain employs TRBV28 and TRBJ1-6; D not resolved. The V and J ends lost 3 bases and 4 bases respectively, with 10 bases between them. The germline V gene encodes CDR1 MDHEN and CDR2 SYDVKM. The CDR3 is 15 residues long. In DNA form, the CDR3 reads TGTGCCAGCAGTTTCAGTCCTGCTTATAATTCACCCCTCCACTTT. Amino acids: CASSFSPAYNSPLHF.

The chain couples TRBV5-4 to TRBJ2-7; 9 bases are shared with TRBD1. Per germline, CDR1 SGHNT and CDR2 YYREEE (reference sequence). V trimming: 5 bases; J trimming: 3 bases; junction bases outside the gene matches: 6. This CDR3 comprises 14 residues. The CDR3, as DNA: TGTGCCAGCAGTGGACAGGGGACAAACTACGAGCAGTACTTC. Its protein is CASSGQGTNYEQYF. Full variable domain (outside the CDR3, taken from reference TRBV5-4 and TRBJ2-7): ETGVTQSPTHLIKTRGQQVTLRCSSQSGHNTVSWYQQALGQGPQFIFQYYREEENGRGNFPPRFSGLQFPNYSSELNVNALELDDSALYLCASSGQGTNYEQYFGPGTRLTVT.

The V call is TRBV4-1, the J call TRBJ2-1; 16 nucleotides match TRBD2. CDR1 and CDR2 from the germline V gene are MGHRA and YSYEKL. There are 19 residues in the CDR3. The trim removed 2 bases at V and 6 bases at J, leaving 10 bases unmatched. The CDR3 here is CASSQRYQGLAGGRNEQFF. CDR3 nucleotides: TGCGCCAGCAGCCAACGATACCAGGGACTAGCGGGGGGGCGCAATGAGCAGTTCTTC.

This clone turned up a few times. Other nucleotide sequences from this sample produce the same CDR3. This chain links TRBV7-8 with TRBJ1-3; D is unclear. Per germline, CDR1 SGHVS and CDR2 FQNEAQ. Trimming took off 4 bases at V and 0 bases at J, with 7 bases between the two ends. The CDR3 contains 14 residues. In DNA, the CDR3 is TGTGCCAGCAGCTACCGGGGCTCTGGAAACACCATATATTTT. Protein: CASSYRGSGNTIYF.

This sequence joins TRBV5-1 and TRBJ2-7, with 8 bases lining up with TRBD1. CDR3 size: 14 residues. Germline loops: CDR1 SGHRS, CDR2 YFSETQ. V lost 4 bases and J lost 2; bases outside the gene matches: 5. The CDR3 DNA is TGCGCCAGCAGCCAAGGACAGGGAACCTACGAGCAGTACTTC. Protein sequence: CASSQGQGTYEQYF.

The V call is TRBV24-1, the J call TRBJ2-1; D is undetermined. The CDR3 consists of 13 residues. With 4 bases removed from V and 4 bases from J, the gap between germline ends came to 7 bases. Per germline, CDR1 KGHDR and CDR2 SFDVKD. As DNA, the CDR3 is TGTGCCACCAGTGACTCTGTTTACAATGAGCAGTTCTTC. This codes for CATSDSVYNEQFF.

The V call is TRBV11-2, the J call TRBJ2-7, with D perhaps TRBD2 (5 bases). CDR1 is SGHAT and CDR2 is FQNNGV in the germline V gene. V shed 4 bases and J shed 3 bases, with 13 bases lying between them. CDR3 length: 14 amino acids. The CDR3 region is CASSWRGLDYEQYF. The CDR3 region has the DNA TGTGCCAGCAGCTGGCGAGGGTTGGACTACGAGCAGTACTTC.

The chain carries TRBV18 and TRBJ1-1; D gene ambiguous. Germline CDR1 and CDR2: KGHSH and LQKENI. The CDR3 spans 14 residues. Trimming removed 3 bases at V and 3 bases at J, with 11 bases between. The CDR3 loop reads CASSPADGDTEAFF. The CDR3 nucleotides are TGTGCCAGCTCACCGGCGGACGGGGACACTGAAGCTTTCTTT.

This chain connects TRBV5-8 to TRBJ1-1, with 8 bases fitting TRBD1. The CDR3 is made up of 16 amino acids. With V trimmed by 1 base and J by 0 bases, 5 bases remained unmatched. Germline CDR1 SGHTS, CDR2 YDEGEE. This chain's CDR3 is CASSLSPDRVNTEAFF. CDR3 sequence (DNA): TGTGCCAGCAGCTTGTCCCCGGACAGGGTGAACACTGAAGCTTTCTTT.

The CDR3 region is CASRSDYGYTF. The CDR3 DNA is TGTGCCAGCAGATCAGACTATGGCTACACCTTC. This chain links TRBV28 with TRBJ1-2, with D unresolved. CDR3 length: 11 residues. The V gene lost 6 bases and the J gene lost 3 bases, with 5 bases spanning the gap. CDR1 is MDHEN and CDR2 is SYDVKM in the germline V gene.

The chain links TRBV29-1 to TRBJ1-2, with 8 nucleotides matching TRBD1. V dropped 3 bases and J dropped 8; count of bases not matched to a gene: 5. Germline CDR1 reads SQVTM; CDR2 reads ANQGSEA. The CDR3 is 12 amino acids. The CDR3 DNA sequence: TGCAGCGTTGACAGGGGGCAAAAAGGCTACACCTTC. It encodes CSVDRGQKGYTF. Full variable domain (outside the CDR3, taken from reference TRBV29-1 and TRBJ1-2): SAVISQKPSRDICQRGTSLTIQCQVDSQVTMMFWYRQQPGQSLTLIATANQGSEATYESGFVIDKFPISRPNLTFSTLTVSNMSPEDSSIYLCSVDRGQKGYTFGSGTRLTVV.

A remark on this clone: The identical CDR3 is also encoded by other nucleotide sequences in the sample. This chain joins TRBV6-5 and TRBJ1-5; a weak D match, TRBD1 (6 bases). With 5 bases removed from V and 5 bases from J, the gap between germline ends came to 13 bases. The CDR3 runs 14 residues. Germline CDR1 reads MNHEY; CDR2 reads SVGAGI. This CDR3 reads CASSPRTVDQPQHF. Here the CDR3 DNA reads TGTGCCAGCAGTCCCCGGACAGTGGATCAGCCCCAGCATTTT.

V gene TRBV7-9 combines with J gene TRBJ2-3; 9 bases line up with TRBD2. Germline V lookup: CDR1 SEHNR, CDR2 FQNEAQ (reference sequence). This CDR3 is built from 15 residues. The ends lost 1 base at V and 2 bases at J; junction bases unmatched: 1. The CDR3 DNA reads TGTGCCAGCAGCTTAGGCGGGGGGGACACAGATACGCAGTATTTT. This sequence encodes CASSLGGGDTDTQYF. Using reference TRBV7-9 and TRBJ2-3 for the parts outside the CDR3, the full variable domain is DTGVSQNPRHKITKRGQNVTFRCDPISEHNRLYWYRQTLGQGPEFLTYFQNEAQLEKSRLLSDRFSAERPKGSFSTLEIQRTEQGDSAMYLCASSLGGGDTDTQYFGPGTRLTVL.

V gene TRBV18 combines with J gene TRBJ1-4; 7 nucleotides agree with TRBD1. The CDR3 extends over 15 amino acids. Unmatched junction bases numbered 7, after V lost 4 bases and J lost 5 bases. The germline V gene encodes CDR1 KGHSH and CDR2 LQKENI. The CDR3 sequence is CASSRRTGTNEKLFF. For the CDR3, the DNA is TGTGCCAGCTCACGGCGGACAGGAACGAATGAAAAACTGTTTTTT.

This chain links TRBV6-5 with TRBJ1-6, with D perhaps TRBD1 (5 bases). The CDR3 is made up of 13 amino acids. The V and J ends lost 4 bases and 14 bases respectively, with 15 bases between them. The germline V gene encodes CDR1 MNHEY and CDR2 SVGAGI. The CDR3 sequence is CASSFLAQGALHF. As DNA, the CDR3 is TGTGCCAGCAGTTTTCTCGCACAAGGGGCCCTCCACTTT.

This chain uses TRBV5-4 with TRBJ2-1; D may be TRBD2 (5 bases). V lost 4 bases, J lost 0 bases, and 14 bases lay in between. Per germline, CDR1 SGHNT and CDR2 YYREEE (reference sequence). CDR3 length equals 16 residues. CDR3 amino acids: CASSLPGVSSYNEQFF. The CDR3 DNA sequence: TGTGCCAGCAGCCTCCCCGGGGTCAGCTCCTACAATGAGCAGTTCTTC.

The rearrangement joins TRBV7-3 to TRBJ2-3; 11 positions agree with TRBD2. The CDR3 is 15 amino acids. The J segment lost 4 bases and the V segment lost 5 bases, leaving 5 bases of the junction unmatched. Germline V gene data show CDR1 as SGHTA and CDR2 as FQGTGA. CDR3 bases: TGTGCCAGCAGCCCTCTAGCGGGAGGTGCAGATACGCAGTATTTT. Translation gives CASSPLAGGADTQYF.

A single count supports this clone. This chain's CDR3 is CASSPGWTSGTSYEQYF. DNA for the CDR3: TGTGCCAGCTCACCAGGATGGACTAGCGGCACCTCCTACGAGCAGTACTTC. The chain employs TRBV18 and TRBJ2-7; TRBD2 agrees at 10 bases. The CDR3 is 17 amino acids. After removal of 2 bases from V and 0 bases from J, the junction contained 7 bases not matched to a gene. Germline V gene sequence: CDR1 KGHSH, CDR2 LQKENI.

The chain joins TRBV28 to TRBJ2-1; possible D gene TRBD1, 6 bases. V lost 3 bases, J lost 6 bases, and 15 bases lay in between. The CDR3 is 15 amino acids. The germline gives CDR1 MDHEN, CDR2 SYDVKM. The CDR3 nucleotides are TGTGCCAGCAGTTTCCTCACTACAGGGTCCAATGAGCAGTTCTTC. Encoded protein: CASSFLTTGSNEQFF.

The chain combines TRBV18 with TRBJ2-1, with D perhaps matching TRBD2 (5 bases). The germline V gene encodes CDR1 KGHSH and CDR2 LQKENI. The V and J ends lost 0 bases and 11 bases respectively, with 8 bases between them. The CDR3 loop spans 12 amino acids. The CDR3 DNA sequence: TGTGCCAGCTCACCACCTCTCGGGAAGCAGTTCTTC. Translating it yields CASSPPLGKQFF.

This clone was counted a single time. J is TRBJ1-3 and V is TRBV4-3; D gene ambiguous. This CDR3 is built from 16 residues. The V gene's germline CDR1 is LGHNA and CDR2 YSLEER. Trimming pared 3 bases from V and 4 bases from J, leaving 16 bases between. The CDR3 is CASSQEAGSVGNTIYF. In DNA form, the CDR3 reads TGCGCCAGCAGCCAGGAAGCGGGGTCAGTGGGAAACACCATATATTTT.

The rearrangement uses TRBV7-9 and TRBJ2-1; 10 nucleotides align to TRBD2. The ends lost 7 bases at V and 3 bases at J; junction bases unmatched: 6. CDR3 length equals 15 residues. Germline V gives CDR1 SEHNR, CDR2 FQNEAQ (reference sequence). For the CDR3, the DNA is TGTGCCAGCACACACGGACTAGCGGACTACAATGAGCAGTTCTTC. It encodes CASTHGLADYNEQFF.

CDR3: CASSPSPGPTGYIQYF. The CDR3 DNA reads TGCGCCAGCAGCCCGTCTCCGGGACCGACAGGGTACATTCAGTACTTC. The V and J genes are TRBV5-1 and TRBJ2-4; 7 bases match TRBD1. The CDR3 consists of 16 residues. The germline V gene has CDR1 SGHRS and CDR2 YFSETQ. Germline trimming cut 4 bases from V and 8 bases from J; bases unmatched to any gene: 15.

This CDR3 is CATSRRMNTEAFF. As DNA, the CDR3 is TGCGCCACCTCGAGGCGGATGAACACTGAAGCTTTCTTT. V and J are TRBV10-1 and TRBJ1-1; the D is unclear. CDR3 length: 13 amino acids. Germline V CDR1 and CDR2: WNHNN, SYGVQD (reference sequence). Trimming took off 10 bases at V and 0 bases at J, with 12 bases between the two ends.